This T cell receptor beta chain stems from a study of T cell responses to AZD1222 COVID-19 vaccine. This CDR3 is 16 amino acids long. Per the germline V gene, CDR1 is SGHNT and CDR2 is YYREEE (reference sequence). The V end was cut by 4 bases, the J end by 6 bases, with 22 bases between. Sequencing was performed with immunoSEQ multiplex PCR; in TCRdb, only in-frame clones are kept and a portion is missing. There are about 170,000 clones in the sample; more than 85% occur only once, and roughly 3.9% lies in the top ten. This clonotype was obtained from an adult in good health. The chain uses TRBV5-4 and TRBJ1-1; D is perhaps TRBD1 (6 bases). The sample here was peripheral blood, taken on day 0 of AZD1222 vaccination. CDR3: CASSRNPLRGAAEAFF. Written as DNA, the CDR3 is TGTGCCAGCAGCCGAAACCCACTTAGGGGGGCGGCTGAAGCTTTCTTT.